These 32 T cell receptor beta chains came from one sample sequenced in a study of PD-L1 blockade in urothelial cancer (dated by TCRdb to about 2017). The method behind the library was the immunoSEQ multiplex PCR assay. Held by TCRdb, this immuneACCESS table contains in-frame sequences only and omits some clones. Under half of the omission traces to an unresolved V gene where checked; the cause of the rest is unknown. This sample gives about 110,000 clones in total; roughly 84% of them show up just once. Together, the top ten hold about 2.6% of the sample. This sample comprised PBMCs, obtained around atezolizumab (anti-PD-L1) treatment. These receptors all come from a man in his forties or fifties with urothelial cancer.

This chain joins TRBV7-9 and TRBJ2-1, with 7 positions matching TRBD2. CDR3 size: 12 residues. J lost 5 bases, V lost 5 bases, and 0 bases had no gene match. Germline V CDR1 and CDR2: SEHNR, FQNEAQ (reference sequence). The CDR3 DNA reads TGTGCCAGCAGCGCGGGGGACAATGAGCAGTTCTTC. Residues: CASSAGDNEQFF.

The rearrangement links TRBV7-2 to TRBJ1-2, with 8 bases lining up with TRBD1. The CDR3 loop spans 15 amino acids. With V trimmed by 4 bases and J by 5 bases, 9 bases remained unmatched. Germline V gives CDR1 SGHTA, CDR2 FQGNSA. For the CDR3, the DNA is TGTGCCAGCAGCTCAGGGGGCGGTGGGTGGTATGGCTACACCTTC. Protein: CASSSGGGGWYGYTF.

The table lists this clone with a few counts. This chain joins TRBV10-2 and TRBJ2-2; weak D call: TRBD2 (5 bases). Looked up from germline, CDR1 is WSHSY and CDR2 is SAAADI. CDR3 length: 11 residues. V shed 6 bases and J shed 6 bases, with 5 bases lying between them. Here the CDR3 DNA reads TGCGCCAGCAGGAGGGCCGGGGAGCTGTTTTTT. Its protein product is CASRRAGELFF.

The chain carries TRBV5-1 and TRBJ2-7; 11 positions agree with TRBD2. CDR1 is SGHRS, CDR2 YFSETQ, per germline. The length of the CDR3 is 16 residues. Unmatched junction bases numbered 11, after V lost 4 bases and J lost 5 bases. The CDR3 sequence is CASSEILSGRVDEQYF. In DNA, the CDR3 is TGCGCCAGCAGCGAAATTCTTAGCGGGAGGGTCGACGAGCAGTACTTC.

V and J are TRBV5-4 and TRBJ2-7; no definite D call. Trimming cost V 6 bases and J 0 bases, with 7 bases left between them. The CDR3 runs 12 residues. Germline lookup yields CDR1 SGHNT and CDR2 YYREEE (reference sequence). CDR3 nucleotides: TGTGCCAGCACCGACTCCTCCTACGAGCAGTACTTC. It is translated as CASTDSSYEQYF. Filled out from reference TRBV5-4 and TRBJ2-7, the complete variable domain reads ETGVTQSPTHLIKTRGQQVTLRCSSQSGHNTVSWYQQALGQGPQFIFQYYREEENGRGNFPPRFSGLQFPNYSSELNVNALELDDSALYLCASTDSSYEQYFGPGTRLTVT.

Here the CDR3 reads CASHGNRAEGGYTF. The CDR3 DNA follows: TGTGCCAGCCATGGGAACAGGGCTGAGGGCGGCTACACCTTC. This chain joins TRBV2 and TRBJ1-2; TRBD1 might be the D (6 bases). The germline gives CDR1 SNHLY, CDR2 FYNNEI. The CDR3 extends over 14 amino acids. Between the trimmed V and J ends, which lost 8 bases and 8 bases, there was a span of 21 bases.

The chain recombines TRBV6-5 with TRBJ2-1; 7 bases agree with TRBD2. CDR3 length: 14 amino acids. Per the germline V gene, CDR1 is MNHEY and CDR2 is SVGAGI. Trimming at V came to 5 bases and at J to 5 bases, leaving 6 bases not matched to a gene. The CDR3 coding sequence is TGTGCCAGCAGTAGACTAGCCATAGACAATGAGCAGTTCTTC. Amino acid sequence: CASSRLAIDNEQFF.

The chain is built from TRBV6-1 and TRBJ1-3; maybe TRBD1 (6 bases). Trimming shortened V by 3 bases and J by 2 bases, and 11 bases separated the two germline ends. Germline-derived CDR1 and CDR2 are MNHNS and SASEGT. CDR3 length equals 15 residues. The DNA of the CDR3 is TGTGCCAGCAGTGATAGGGGGGGAACTGGAAACACCATATATTTT. Its translation is CASSDRGGTGNTIYF.

The genes are TRBV10-3 and TRBJ2-5, with 9 bases identical to TRBD2. The J segment lost 4 bases and the V segment lost 6 bases, leaving 3 bases of the junction unmatched. The CDR3 has 13 residues. The germline V gene encodes CDR1 ENHRY and CDR2 SYGVKD. The CDR3 sequence is CAISPAGGETQYF. The CDR3 DNA reads as TGTGCCATCAGCCCAGCGGGAGGAGAGACCCAGTACTTC.

V and J are TRBV6-6 and TRBJ2-1; 7 positions match TRBD2. Germline trimming cut 5 bases from V and 3 bases from J; bases unmatched to any gene: 7. The CDR3 is 15 residues long. Per germline, CDR1 MNHNY and CDR2 SVGAGI (reference sequence). CDR3 residues: CASSTSSGNYNEQFF. In nucleotides, the CDR3 is TGTGCCAGCAGTACTTCTAGCGGTAACTACAATGAGCAGTTCTTC.

The genes are TRBV7-8 and TRBJ1-5; D not certain. Germline V gene sequence: CDR1 SGHVS, CDR2 FQNEAQ. Between the trimmed V and J ends, which lost 0 bases and 4 bases, there was a span of 10 bases. The CDR3 has 15 amino acids. The CDR3 DNA is TGTGCCAGCAGCTTAGCGTCTCTAGATAATCAGCCCCAGCATTTT. Translating gives CASSLASLDNQPQHF.

This clone has only one observation. The chain links TRBV5-6 to TRBJ1-4; D perhaps matches TRBD1 (6 bases). V was shortened by 2 bases and J by 2 bases, with 13 bases between the two germline ends. The CDR3 contains 16 residues. From germline, CDR1 is SGHDT and CDR2 YYEEEE. CDR3 loop: CASSFYGQTTNEKLFF. CDR3 nucleotide sequence: TGTGCCAGCAGCTTCTACGGACAGACCACTAATGAAAAACTGTTTTTT.

The chain recombines TRBV5-1 with TRBJ1-1; D is undetermined. In germline, CDR1 is SGHRS, CDR2 YFSETQ. With 3 bases removed from V and 3 bases from J, the gap between germline ends came to 12 bases. The CDR3 consists of 14 residues. The DNA of the CDR3 is TGCGCCAGCAGCTCCCTCGGGGTTGACACTGAAGCTTTCTTT. Its translation is CASSSLGVDTEAFF. The complete variable domain, with remaining parts taken from reference TRBV5-1 and TRBJ1-1, reads KAGVTQTPRYLIKTRGQQVTLSCSPISGHRSVSWYQQTPGQGLQFLFEYFSETQRNKGNFPGRFSGRQFSNSRSEMNVSTLELGDSALYLCASSSLGVDTEAFFGQGTRLTVV.

This clone was observed a handful of times. The genes are TRBV13 and TRBJ2-7, with D perhaps matching TRBD2 (6 bases). V was trimmed by 5 bases and J by 1 base, leaving 9 bases between them. This CDR3 has 13 amino acids. Germline-derived CDR1 and CDR2 are PRHDT and FYEKMQ (reference sequence). The CDR3 DNA sequence: TGTGCCAGCAGCGGGAGGTCTTCCTACGAGCAGTACTTC. Protein product: CASSGRSSYEQYF.

The chain has TRBV9 and TRBJ2-7, with 14 bases that match TRBD2. Per germline, CDR1 SGDLS and CDR2 YYNGEE. Trimming at V came to 0 bases and at J to 1 base, leaving 3 bases not matched to a gene. CDR3 size: 17 residues. CDR3 in amino acids: CASSVGTSGRYSYEQYF. In nucleotides, the CDR3 is TGTGCCAGCAGCGTAGGGACTAGCGGGAGGTATTCCTACGAGCAGTACTTC.

The V gene is TRBV9, the J gene TRBJ2-1; TRBD1 aligns across 10 bases. This CDR3 contains 15 residues. Trimming removed 7 bases from V and 4 bases from J; junction bases left unmatched: 8. The germline V gene has CDR1 SGDLS and CDR2 YYNGEE. The CDR3 region is CASGGGTGAYNEQFF. The CDR3 region has the DNA TGTGCCAGCGGGGGGGGGACAGGGGCATACAATGAGCAGTTCTTC.

The chain joins TRBV9 to TRBJ2-3; TRBD1 aligns across 9 bases. CDR1 SGDLS and CDR2 YYNGEE come from the germline V gene. Trimming cost V 0 bases and J 3 bases; bases outside gene matches: 8. This CDR3 has 17 amino acids. The CDR3 sequence: CASSVAQGDRVTDTQYF. The CDR3 DNA sequence: TGTGCCAGCAGCGTAGCGCAGGGGGACAGGGTGACAGATACGCAGTATTTT.

The chain links TRBV2 to TRBJ2-7; 9 positions match TRBD2. This CDR3 is built from 14 residues. J lost 3 bases, V lost 4 bases, and 4 bases had no gene match. CDR1 SNHLY and CDR2 FYNNEI come from the germline V gene. The CDR3 DNA reads TGTGCCAGCAGTGTGGGACTAGCAGGCTACGAGCAGTACTTC. Translating it yields CASSVGLAGYEQYF.

The J gene is TRBJ1-2, the V gene TRBV7-9; TRBD1 aligns across 8 bases. This CDR3 spans 16 amino acids. CDR1 is SEHNR, CDR2 FQNEAQ, per germline (reference sequence). With 3 bases clipped from V and 1 base from J, the junction kept 7 bases outside the gene matches. CDR3 bases: TGTGCCAGCAGCTTTTCTGCGGACAGGGTTAACTATGGCTACACCTTC. Translating gives CASSFSADRVNYGYTF.

The chain carries TRBV9 and TRBJ2-1, with D perhaps matching TRBD2 (6 bases). The V end lost 0 bases, the J end lost 9 bases, and 19 bases lay between the germline ends. The germline V gene encodes CDR1 SGDLS and CDR2 YYNGEE. The CDR3 contains 16 residues. This chain's CDR3 is CASSVGGQGGRAEQFF. For the CDR3, the DNA is TGTGCCAGCAGCGTAGGAGGGCAGGGAGGTCGGGCTGAGCAGTTCTTC.

The rearrangement links TRBV11-1 to TRBJ2-1; 11 bases map to TRBD2. With V trimmed by 5 bases and J by 8 bases, 11 bases remained unmatched. Germline V gene data show CDR1 as SGHAT and CDR2 as FQDESV (reference sequence). This CDR3 has 16 amino acids. CDR3 sequence: CASSQDLAGGLYEQFF. In DNA, the CDR3 is TGTGCCAGCAGCCAAGATCTAGCGGGAGGATTATATGAGCAGTTCTTC. Together with reference TRBV11-1 and TRBJ2-1, the CDR3 gives the full variable domain: EAEVAQSPRYKITEKSQAVAFWCDPISGHATLYWYRQILGQGPELLVQFQDESVVDDSQLPKDRFSAERLKGVDSTLKIQPAELGDSAMYLCASSQDLAGGLYEQFFGPGTRLTVL.

The chain combines TRBV7-8 with TRBJ1-3; possibly TRBD1 for D (5 bases). The CDR3 is 15 amino acids. V gave up 5 bases and J gave up 4 bases, with 15 bases separating them. CDR1 and CDR2 from the germline V gene are SGHVS and FQNEAQ. This chain's CDR3 is CASSRGPGKGNTIYF. Written as DNA, the CDR3 is TGTGCCAGCAGCAGAGGACCAGGGAAGGGAAACACCATATATTTT.

The chain combines TRBV5-4 with TRBJ2-3; D is possibly TRBD2 (6 bases). CDR1 SGHNT and CDR2 YYREEE come from the germline V gene (reference sequence). The germline V and J ends were trimmed by 4 bases and 5 bases, with 14 bases remaining between them. The CDR3 is 14 residues long. Written as DNA, the CDR3 is TGTGCCAGCAGCCAGGGACTCGCTCGAGATACGCAGTATTTT. Translation: CASSQGLARDTQYF.

V and J are TRBV30 and TRBJ1-1; 7 nucleotides align to TRBD1. The CDR3 consists of 12 residues. CDR1 is GTSNPN, CDR2 SVGIG, per germline (reference sequence). J lost 3 bases, V lost 7 bases, and 5 bases had no gene match. The CDR3 nucleotides are TGTGCCTCAGGACAGGATTACACTGAAGCTTTCTTT. This translates into CASGQDYTEAFF.

This rearrangement joins TRBV9 to TRBJ2-5; 7 bases map to TRBD2. Germline values: CDR1 SGDLS, CDR2 YYNGEE. This CDR3 has 12 amino acids. Losses at the gene ends were 7 bases for V and 4 bases for J; bases not matched to a gene: 4. CDR3 DNA: TGTGCCAGCGGGGAGGGATTAGAGACCCAGTACTTC. Translation gives CASGEGLETQYF.

The gene calls are TRBV19 and TRBJ1-4; 10 bases are a match to TRBD1. In germline, CDR1 is LNHDA, CDR2 SQIVND (reference sequence). Trimming removed 6 bases from V and 8 bases from J; junction bases left unmatched: 6. This CDR3 has 14 amino acids. In DNA form, the CDR3 reads TGTGCCAGTAGCGGGACAGGGGTCTCGGAAAAACTGTTTTTT. Its translation: CASSGTGVSEKLFF.

The genes are TRBV28 and TRBJ1-2, with 10 bases aligning to TRBD1. J was trimmed by 8 bases and V by 5 bases; bases with no gene match: 5. Per germline, CDR1 MDHEN and CDR2 SYDVKM. The CDR3 runs 13 residues. CDR3 DNA sequence: TGTGCCAGCAGTAATCCGGGACAGGGGGGCTACACCTTC. Translating gives CASSNPGQGGYTF.

This clone was seen only a few times. The V gene is TRBV29-1, the J gene TRBJ1-1, with 9 bases aligning to TRBD1. V shed 8 bases, J shed 0 bases, and the junction held 4 bases outside the gene matches. This CDR3 is 13 amino acids long. Germline CDR1 and CDR2: SQVTM and ANQGSEA. CDR3 in DNA: TGCAGCACCAGGACAGGGGTGAACACTGAAGCTTTCTTT. Amino acids: CSTRTGVNTEAFF.

The chain uses TRBV6-5 and TRBJ1-1, with a possible D match to TRBD1 (6 bases). Deletions cut 6 bases from V and 4 bases from J, with 15 bases between. The CDR3 is 14 amino acids. Germline CDR1 is MNHEY and CDR2 is SVGAGI. CDR3 sequence: CASRFEGVGTEAFF. The CDR3, as DNA: TGTGCCAGCAGGTTTGAGGGGGTGGGCACTGAAGCTTTCTTT.

This clone was seen many times. V is TRBV5-1 and J is TRBJ2-2, with D tentatively TRBD2 (5 bases). The CDR3 has 14 amino acids. Germline lookup yields CDR1 SGHRS and CDR2 YFSETQ. Trimming removed 7 bases at V and 6 bases at J, with 16 bases between. The DNA of the CDR3 is TGCGCCAGCGCTGGTCCAGGAGGCTCCGGGGAGCTGTTTTTT. Translated, it gives CASAGPGGSGELFF.

The V and J genes are TRBV5-1 and TRBJ2-3; TRBD2 agrees at 9 bases. Germline V gives CDR1 SGHRS, CDR2 YFSETQ. The CDR3 is 17 amino acids. After removal of 0 bases from V and 2 bases from J, the junction contained 7 bases not matched to a gene. This CDR3 reads CASSLVASGTNTDTQYF. The CDR3 bases are TGCGCCAGCAGCTTGGTGGCTAGCGGGACCAACACAGATACGCAGTATTTT.

The chain has TRBV5-4 and TRBJ2-1; D remains unclear. Trimming took 0 bases from V and 3 from J, leaving 13 bases between them. Germline CDR1 SGHNT, CDR2 YYREEE (reference sequence). The CDR3 has 16 amino acids. The CDR3 DNA sequence: TGTGCCAGCAGCTTGGCGGGTTTTGAAGACTACAATGAGCAGTTCTTC. Translating gives CASSLAGFEDYNEQFF.